Below, 21 T cell receptor beta chains from the same sample are listed, as sequenced in a study. Amplification of TRBV12-4/TRBJ1-2 clonotypes used adaptor-ligated barcode primers. One entry per CDR3 protein results from TCRdb running MiXCR on the multiplex PCR reads. Of around 1,000 distinct CDR3 sequences in the sample, 6% were seen once. The sequenced material came from naive CD4+ T cells sorted from blood. Subset given: naive CD4+ T cells, CD4+CD45RA+CD25-. These TCRs come from a female donor with breast cancer.

In this sample, this clonotype is medium-sized (0.01 to 0.1%). This chain uses TRBV12-3 or TRBV12-4 with TRBJ1-2, with D tentatively TRBD1 (5 bases). Trimming removed 8 bases from V and 12 bases from J, with 10 bases in between. CDR3 size: 9 residues. CDR3 protein: CASGTPHTF. The CDR3 DNA reads TGTGCCAGCGGGACTCCCCACACCTTC.

The genes are TRBV12-3 or TRBV12-4 and TRBJ1-2, with TRBD1 matching 8 bases. The CDR3 extends over 14 amino acids. V lost 5 bases, J lost 2 bases, and 4 bases stayed unmatched. In DNA, the CDR3 is TGTGCCAGCAGTCGGGACAGGACCAACTATGGCTACACCTTC. This translates into CASSRDRTNYGYTF.

This clonotype is judged large. V and J are TRBV12-3 or TRBV12-4 and TRBJ1-2; TRBD1 aligns across 8 bases. This CDR3 has 14 amino acids. Trimming removed 5 bases from V and 0 bases from J; junction bases left unmatched: 2. CDR3 DNA: TGTGCCAGCAGTAGGACAGGGACTAACTATGGCTACACCTTC. Translating gives CASSRTGTNYGYTF.

In its sample, this clonotype ranks as medium-sized (0.01 to 0.1%). CDR3 in amino acids: CASSLANYYGYTF. For the CDR3, the DNA is TGTGCCAGCAGTTTAGCAAACTACTATGGCTACACCTTC. This chain joins TRBV12-3 or TRBV12-4 and TRBJ1-2; D uncertain. The CDR3 length is 13 residues. V shed 0 bases and J shed 3 bases, with 5 bases lying between them.

This clonotype is categorized as medium-sized (0.01 to 0.1%). The chain has TRBV12-3 or TRBV12-4 and TRBJ1-2; 10 bases match TRBD1. The CDR3 length is 13 residues. J was trimmed by 4 bases and V by 5 bases; bases with no gene match: 1. CDR3 DNA sequence: TGTGCCAGCAGTAGGGACAGGGGCTATGGCTACACCTTC. Translating gives CASSRDRGYGYTF.

By sample share, this clonotype is medium-sized. The chain combines TRBV12-3 or TRBV12-4 with TRBJ1-2; the match to TRBD1 covers 7 bases. This CDR3 has 14 residues. J gave up 8 bases and V 1 base, and 7 bases lay outside the gene matches. CDR3 protein: CASSLGRQGRGYTF. CDR3 bases: TGTGCCAGCAGTTTAGGCCGACAGGGAAGAGGCTACACCTTC.

By frequency in the sample, this clonotype is medium-sized. The chain has TRBV12-3 or TRBV12-4 and TRBJ1-2, with D uncertain. The CDR3 sequence is 13 residues long. Deletions cut 6 bases from V and 8 bases from J, with 16 bases between. CDR3 in amino acids: CASRLSGSGGYTF. CDR3 coding DNA: TGTGCCAGCAGATTGAGTGGGTCGGGAGGCTACACCTTC.

By share, this clonotype counts as large. The gene calls are TRBV12-3 or TRBV12-4 and TRBJ1-2; 7 bases are a match to TRBD1. V trimming: 1 base; J trimming: 7 bases; junction bases outside the gene matches: 6. CDR3 size: 14 residues. CDR3 residues: CASSLGQGTPGYTF. CDR3 DNA: TGTGCCAGCAGTTTAGGACAGGGCACCCCTGGCTACACCTTC.

This clonotype is medium-sized in the sample. V is TRBV12-3 or TRBV12-4 and J is TRBJ1-2; 8 bases align to TRBD1. The CDR3 length is 13 residues. V gave up 1 base and J gave up 10 bases; unmatched junction bases: 5. The chain's CDR3 is CASSLGTGLTYTF. CDR3 sequence (DNA): TGTGCCAGCAGTTTAGGGACAGGGTTAACCTACACCTTC.

By frequency in the sample, this clonotype is large. The chain links TRBV12-3 or TRBV12-4 to TRBJ1-2, with unresolved D. The CDR3 is 14 residues long. V was shortened by 5 bases and J by 6 bases, with 16 bases between the two germline ends. The CDR3 coding sequence is TGTGCCAGCAGTCTAATGAGGTTGGGGAATGGCTACACCTTC. This codes for CASSLMRLGNGYTF.

Sample share makes this clonotype large. The chain employs TRBV12-3 or TRBV12-4 and TRBJ1-2, with 8 bases identical to TRBD1. The CDR3 is made up of 20 amino acids. J was trimmed by 7 bases and V by 4 bases; bases with no gene match: 26. CDR3 nucleotides: TGTGCCAGCAGTTCCCCTCATCTGGACGCCCATGGACAGGGATGGAGTGGCTACACCTTC. The encoded protein is CASSSPHLDAHGQGWSGYTF.

This clonotype ranks as large. V gene TRBV12-3 or TRBV12-4 combines with J gene TRBJ1-2, with D perhaps matching TRBD1 (5 bases). The V end was cut by 5 bases, the J end by 3 bases, with 16 bases between. This CDR3 comprises 15 residues. The CDR3 spells CASSPKGAYHYGYTF. Here the CDR3 DNA reads TGTGCCAGCAGTCCTAAAGGGGCGTATCACTATGGCTACACCTTC.

This clonotype has more than one count but fewer than ten. The chain is built from TRBV12-3 or TRBV12-4 and TRBJ1-2; unclear D gene. This CDR3 spans 12 amino acids. The ends were cut back, 2 bases at V and 2 bases at J, with 3 bases in the middle. This CDR3 is CASSLKNYGYTF. The CDR3 bases are TGTGCCAGCAGTTTAAAGAACTATGGCTACACCTTC.

By sample share, this clonotype is large. J is TRBJ1-2 and V is TRBV12-3 or TRBV12-4; D unclear. Trimming removed 3 bases from V and 2 bases from J, with 7 bases in between. This CDR3 contains 13 residues. For the CDR3, the DNA is TGTGCCAGCAGTTTTGGGATCAACTATGGCTACACCTTC. Translating it yields CASSFGINYGYTF.

A remark on this clonotype: A read error is possible here, since a much larger clone lies one base away. The V and J genes are TRBV12-3 or TRBV12-4 and TRBJ1-2; TRBD1 might be the D (5 bases). The CDR3 is 13 amino acids. CDR3 region: CAGSRGPNYGYTF. CDR3 bases: TGTGCCGGCAGTAGGGGACCTAACTATGGCTACACCTTC.

By sample fraction, this clonotype is medium-sized (0.01 to 0.1%). V is TRBV12-3 or TRBV12-4 and J is TRBJ1-2; D gene uncertain. The ends were cut back, 4 bases at V and 6 bases at J, with 15 bases in the middle. CDR3 length: 14 amino acids. The CDR3 region has the DNA TGTGCCAGCAGTTATGAAGGGCGAGGTGATGGCTACACCTTC. Its protein is CASSYEGRGDGYTF.

By sample fraction, this clonotype is medium-sized (0.01 to 0.1%). The rearrangement joins TRBV12-3 or TRBV12-4 to TRBJ1-2, with 7 bases that match TRBD1. This CDR3 is built from 15 residues. Germline trimming cut 8 bases from V and 0 bases from J; bases unmatched to any gene: 9. The CDR3 reads CASRDRESSNYGYTF. CDR3 DNA sequence: TGTGCCAGCCGGGACAGAGAATCCTCTAACTATGGCTACACCTTC.

This clonotype is judged large (0.1 to 1%). This chain links TRBV12-3 or TRBV12-4 with TRBJ1-2; possibly TRBD1 for D (5 bases). Deletions cut 4 bases from V and 11 bases from J, with 14 bases between. The CDR3 is made up of 12 amino acids. The CDR3 sequence: CASSSDSALYTF. Here the CDR3 DNA reads TGTGCCAGCAGTTCTGACAGTGCTCTGTACACCTTC.

By share, this clonotype ranks as medium-sized. CDR3 sequence reads: CASSLREGAGYTF. The CDR3 region has the DNA TGTGCCAGCAGTTTAAGGGAAGGGGCAGGCTACACCTTC. V gene TRBV12-3 or TRBV12-4 combines with J gene TRBJ1-2, with D perhaps TRBD1 (5 bases). This CDR3 is built from 13 residues. The ends were cut back, 2 bases at V and 8 bases at J, with 12 bases in the middle.

This clonotype is labeled medium-sized. This chain uses TRBV12-3 or TRBV12-4 with TRBJ1-2; D call uncertain. CDR3 length equals 13 residues. Trimming shortened V by 3 bases and J by 6 bases, and 11 bases separated the two germline ends. CDR3 region: CASSFKRGNGYTF. CDR3 in DNA: TGTGCCAGCAGTTTTAAGCGGGGTAATGGCTACACCTTC.

This clonotype is categorized as large. The genes are TRBV12-3 or TRBV12-4 and TRBJ1-2; D is unresolved. V lost 3 bases and J 2 bases, leaving 10 bases between the germline ends. This CDR3 contains 14 residues. Written as DNA, the CDR3 is TGTGCCAGCAGTTTTGGCAGCAGAAACTATGGCTACACCTTC. Protein product: CASSFGSRNYGYTF.